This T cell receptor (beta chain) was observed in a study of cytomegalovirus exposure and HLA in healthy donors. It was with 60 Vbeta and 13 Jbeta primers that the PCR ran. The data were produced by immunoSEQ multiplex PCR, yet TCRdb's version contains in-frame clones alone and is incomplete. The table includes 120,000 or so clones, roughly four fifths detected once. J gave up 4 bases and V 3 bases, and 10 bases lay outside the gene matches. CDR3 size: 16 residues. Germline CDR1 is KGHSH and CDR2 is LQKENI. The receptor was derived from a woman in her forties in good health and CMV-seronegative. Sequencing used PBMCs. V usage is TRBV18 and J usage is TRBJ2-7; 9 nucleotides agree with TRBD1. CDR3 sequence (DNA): TGTGCCAGCTCACCCGGAAGGAGGACAGGGGAGTACGAGCAGTACTTC. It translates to CASSPGRRTGEYEQYF.